This T cell receptor (beta chain) originates from a study of blood T cell repertoires in COVID-19. Across the whole study: There were acute and convalescent COVID-19 samples, and they came from the United States, Italy and Spain. T cells, B-cell-depleted T cells, or PBMCs provided the cDNA or gDNA that served as material.

V lost 6 bases, J lost 2 bases, and 14 bases lay in between. Germline V CDR1 and CDR2: MDHEN, SYDVKM. CDR3 length equals 15 residues. In the original processing: It was from reference gene primer amplification that nucleated cell counts were estimated. Produced via immunoSEQ multiplex PCR; TCRdb's table is partial and in-frame only. V, J and clone size reflect that table, while D and trimming were determined from the DNA. The sample shows 150,000 to 200,000 clones, approximately 90% of them seen only once. This clone is a singleton in its sample. Source material: peripheral blood. The chain carries TRBV28 and TRBJ1-3; no clear D gene. This sequence was found in a human donor in a cohort sampled during active COVID-19. The DNA of the CDR3 is TGTGCCAGCAGCCTTGCCGGGTACACTGGAAACACCATATATTTT. This sequence encodes CASSLAGYTGNTIYF. Using reference TRBV28 and TRBJ1-3 for the parts outside the CDR3, the full variable domain is DVKVTQSSRYLVKRTGEKVFLECVQDMDHENMFWYRQDPGLGLRLIYFSYDVKMKEKGDIPEGYSVSREKKERFSLILESASTNQTSMYLCASSLAGYTGNTIYFGEGSWLTVV.